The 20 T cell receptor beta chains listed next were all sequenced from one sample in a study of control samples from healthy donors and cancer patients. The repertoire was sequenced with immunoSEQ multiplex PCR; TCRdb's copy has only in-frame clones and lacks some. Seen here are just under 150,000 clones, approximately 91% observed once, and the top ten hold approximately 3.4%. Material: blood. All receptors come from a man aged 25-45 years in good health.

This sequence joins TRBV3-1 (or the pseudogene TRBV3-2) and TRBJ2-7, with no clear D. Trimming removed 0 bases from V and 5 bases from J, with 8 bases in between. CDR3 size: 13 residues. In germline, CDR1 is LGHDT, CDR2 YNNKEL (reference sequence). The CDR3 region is CASSQDVEDEQYF. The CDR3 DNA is TGTGCCAGCAGCCAAGATGTAGAAGACGAGCAGTACTTC.

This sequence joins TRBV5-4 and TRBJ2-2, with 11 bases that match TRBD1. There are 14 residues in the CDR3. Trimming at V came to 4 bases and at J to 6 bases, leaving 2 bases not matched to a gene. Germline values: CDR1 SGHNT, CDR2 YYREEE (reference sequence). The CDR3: CASSPGQGAGELFF. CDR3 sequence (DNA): TGTGCCAGCAGCCCGGGACAGGGGGCCGGGGAGCTGTTTTTT.

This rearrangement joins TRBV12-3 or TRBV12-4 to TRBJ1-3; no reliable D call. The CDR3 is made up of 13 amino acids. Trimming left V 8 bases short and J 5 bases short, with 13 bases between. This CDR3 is CASVVAFRNTIYF. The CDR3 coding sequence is TGTGCCAGCGTAGTGGCTTTCCGAAACACCATATATTTT.

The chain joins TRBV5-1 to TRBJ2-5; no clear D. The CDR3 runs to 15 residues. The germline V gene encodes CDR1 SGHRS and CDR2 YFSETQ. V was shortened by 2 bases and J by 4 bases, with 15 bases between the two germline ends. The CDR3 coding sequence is TGCGCCAGCAGCTTCGGAACTCAAGGTCTAGAGACCCAGTACTTC. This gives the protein CASSFGTQGLETQYF.

The CDR3 DNA reads as TGCAGCGTTGTGACCACTCGTCAGTCGTCGTCCAACGTCCTGACTTTC. It specifies CSVVTTRQSSSNVLTF. The V gene is TRBV29-1, the J gene TRBJ2-6; D remains ambiguous. V was trimmed by 4 bases and J by 8 bases, leaving 21 bases between them. Germline-derived CDR1 and CDR2 are SQVTM and ANQGSEA. This CDR3 spans 16 amino acids. Using reference TRBV29-1 and TRBJ2-6 for the parts outside the CDR3, the full variable domain is SAVISQKPSRDICQRGTSLTIQCQVDSQVTMMFWYRQQPGQSLTLIATANQGSEATYESGFVIDKFPISRPNLTFSTLTVSNMSPEDSSIYLCSVVTTRQSSSNVLTFGAGSRLTVL.

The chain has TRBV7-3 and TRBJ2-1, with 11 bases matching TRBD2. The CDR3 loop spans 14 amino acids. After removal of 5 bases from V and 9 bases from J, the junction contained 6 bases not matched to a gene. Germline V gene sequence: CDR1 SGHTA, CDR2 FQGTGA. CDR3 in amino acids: CASSLSGGAGEQFF. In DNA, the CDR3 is TGTGCCAGCAGCCTTAGCGGGGGGGCAGGTGAGCAGTTCTTC.

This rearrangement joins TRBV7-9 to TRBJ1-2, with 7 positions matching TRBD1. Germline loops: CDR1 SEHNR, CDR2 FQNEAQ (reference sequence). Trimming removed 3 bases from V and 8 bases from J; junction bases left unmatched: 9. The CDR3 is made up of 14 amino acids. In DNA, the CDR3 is TGTGCCAGCAGCTTTACAGGGGCCGCAGGGGGCTACACCTTC. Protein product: CASSFTGAAGGYTF. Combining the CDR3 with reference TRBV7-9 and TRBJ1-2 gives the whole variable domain DTGVSQNPRHKITKRGQNVTFRCDPISEHNRLYWYRQTLGQGPEFLTYFQNEAQLEKSRLLSDRFSAERPKGSFSTLEIQRTEQGDSAMYLCASSFTGAAGGYTFGSGTRLTVV.

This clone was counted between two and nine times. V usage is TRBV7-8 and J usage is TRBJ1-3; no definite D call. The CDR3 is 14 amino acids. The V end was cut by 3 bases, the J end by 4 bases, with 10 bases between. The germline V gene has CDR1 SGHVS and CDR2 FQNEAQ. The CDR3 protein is CASSLEGMGNTIYF. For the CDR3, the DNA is TGTGCCAGCAGCTTGGAGGGAATGGGAAACACCATATATTTT.

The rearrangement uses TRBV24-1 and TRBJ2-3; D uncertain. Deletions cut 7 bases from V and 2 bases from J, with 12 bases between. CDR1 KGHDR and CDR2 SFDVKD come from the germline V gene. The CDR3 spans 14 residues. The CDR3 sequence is CATSGFQNTDTQYF. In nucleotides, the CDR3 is TGTGCCACCAGCGGGTTTCAAAACACAGATACGCAGTATTTT.

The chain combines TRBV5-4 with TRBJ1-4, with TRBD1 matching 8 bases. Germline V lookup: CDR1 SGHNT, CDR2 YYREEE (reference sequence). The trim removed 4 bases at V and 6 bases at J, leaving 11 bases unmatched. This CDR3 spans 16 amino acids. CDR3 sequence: CASSMVGTGTYEKLFF. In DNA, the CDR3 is TGTGCCAGCAGCATGGTGGGGACAGGCACTTATGAAAAACTGTTTTTT.

CDR3 DNA: TGCAGCGGTCTAAACCCCCAGGGGGCAACTAATGAAAAACTGTTTTTT. Amino acids: CSGLNPQGATNEKLFF. The gene calls are TRBV29-1 and TRBJ1-4; 7 nucleotides match TRBD1. This CDR3 spans 16 amino acids. The germline V gene has CDR1 SQVTM and CDR2 ANQGSEA. The V gene end was trimmed by 7 bases and the J gene end by 0 bases; junction bases not matched to a gene: 11.

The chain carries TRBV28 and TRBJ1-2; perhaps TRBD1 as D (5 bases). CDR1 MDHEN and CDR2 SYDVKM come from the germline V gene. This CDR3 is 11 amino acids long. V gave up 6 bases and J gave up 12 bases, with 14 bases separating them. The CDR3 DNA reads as TGTGCCAGCAGCCCGAACGACAGAAACACCTTC. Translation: CASSPNDRNTF.

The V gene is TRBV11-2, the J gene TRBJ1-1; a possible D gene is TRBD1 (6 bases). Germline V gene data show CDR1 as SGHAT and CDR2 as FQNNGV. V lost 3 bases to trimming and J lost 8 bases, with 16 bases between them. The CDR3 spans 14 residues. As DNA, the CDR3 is TGTGCCAGCAGCTTTGTTCAGGGGAGGGGAGAAGCTTTCTTT. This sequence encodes CASSFVQGRGEAFF.

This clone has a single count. The CDR3 region is CASSLEGNTIYF. CDR3 nucleotides: TGCGCCAGCAGCTTGGAAGGAAACACCATATATTTT. V usage is TRBV5-1 and J usage is TRBJ1-3; D gene uncertain. CDR1 SGHRS and CDR2 YFSETQ come from the germline V gene. The CDR3 runs 12 residues. Trimming took off 0 bases at V and 4 bases at J, with 2 bases between the two ends. Combining the CDR3 with reference TRBV5-1 and TRBJ1-3 gives the whole variable domain KAGVTQTPRYLIKTRGQQVTLSCSPISGHRSVSWYQQTPGQGLQFLFEYFSETQRNKGNFPGRFSGRQFSNSRSEMNVSTLELGDSALYLCASSLEGNTIYFGEGSWLTVV.

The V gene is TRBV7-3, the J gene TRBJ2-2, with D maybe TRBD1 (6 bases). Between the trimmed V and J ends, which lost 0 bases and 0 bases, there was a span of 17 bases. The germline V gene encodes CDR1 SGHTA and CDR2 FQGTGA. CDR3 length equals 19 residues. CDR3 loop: CASSLTGGRLSSNTGELFF. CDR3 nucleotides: TGTGCCAGCAGCTTAACAGGGGGTCGGCTTTCTTCGAACACCGGGGAGCTGTTTTTT.

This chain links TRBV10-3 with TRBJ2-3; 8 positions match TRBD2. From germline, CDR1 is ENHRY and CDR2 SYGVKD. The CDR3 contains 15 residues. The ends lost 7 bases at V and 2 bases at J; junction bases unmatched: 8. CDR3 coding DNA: TGTGCCATCAACGGGGGGGGGATTGTCACAGATACGCAGTATTTT. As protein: CAINGGGIVTDTQYF.

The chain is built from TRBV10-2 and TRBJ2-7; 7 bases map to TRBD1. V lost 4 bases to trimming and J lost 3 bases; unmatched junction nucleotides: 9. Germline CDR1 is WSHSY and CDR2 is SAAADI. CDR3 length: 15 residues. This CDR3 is CASSAPGQDLYEQYF. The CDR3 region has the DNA TGCGCCAGCAGTGCACCTGGACAGGACCTCTACGAGCAGTACTTC.

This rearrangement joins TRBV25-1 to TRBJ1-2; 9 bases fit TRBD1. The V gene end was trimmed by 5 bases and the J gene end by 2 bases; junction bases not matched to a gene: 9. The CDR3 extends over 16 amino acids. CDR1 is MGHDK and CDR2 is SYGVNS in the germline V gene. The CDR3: CASSPTPGQGNYGYTF. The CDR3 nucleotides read TGTGCCAGCAGTCCAACGCCGGGACAGGGAAACTATGGCTACACCTTC.

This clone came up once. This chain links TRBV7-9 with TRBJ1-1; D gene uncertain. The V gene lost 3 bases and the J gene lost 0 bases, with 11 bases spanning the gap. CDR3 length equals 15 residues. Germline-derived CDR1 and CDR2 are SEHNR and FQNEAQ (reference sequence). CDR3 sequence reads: CASSLYMGMNTEAFF. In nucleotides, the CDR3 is TGTGCCAGCAGCTTGTATATGGGAATGAACACTGAAGCTTTCTTT.

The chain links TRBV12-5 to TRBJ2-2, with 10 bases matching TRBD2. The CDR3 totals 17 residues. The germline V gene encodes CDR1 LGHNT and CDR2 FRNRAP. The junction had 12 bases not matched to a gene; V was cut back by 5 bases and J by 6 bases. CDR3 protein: CASGQLPSGGPPGELFF. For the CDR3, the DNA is TGTGCTAGTGGTCAACTACCTAGCGGGGGACCTCCCGGGGAGCTGTTTTTT.